A selection of T cell receptor beta chains follows, all from one sample in a study of T-cell memory formation after mild COVID-19. TCRdb ran MiXCR on the 5' RACE reads and lists one entry per CDR3 protein. The data hold 450,000 or so distinct CDR3 sequences, with roughly 23% observed a single time. The source material was PBMCs or a T cell subset sorted from them (not recorded which). The receptors shown here come from an adult woman who had mild COVID-19 (a few samples of this study predate the infection). Cell type and time point are not known. The CDR3 runs from the conserved cysteine through the conserved F or W. Each record gives: V gene, clone size, J gene, D gene, CDR3 protein, CDR3 DNA. A D gene is named only where the DNA matches it firmly. The size of a clone is reported for some rows only, either as once, few or many, or as a class for expanded clones.

v_call: TRBV9
clone_size: few
j_call: TRBJ2-5
d_call: TRBD1
cdr3_aa: CASSVAPRTGQETQYF
cdr3_nt: TGTGCCAGCAGCGTAGCTCCCCGGACAGGCCAAGAGACCCAGTACTTC

v_call: TRBV30
clone_size: -
j_call: TRBJ2-7
d_call: -
cdr3_aa: CAWRGPFMNYEQYF
cdr3_nt: TGTGCCTGGAGAGGACCCTTTATGAACTACGAGCAGTACTTC

v_call: TRBV30
clone_size: few
j_call: TRBJ2-7
d_call: -
cdr3_aa: CAWTLTVSSYEQYF
cdr3_nt: TGTGCCTGGACCTTGACGGTAAGCTCCTACGAGCAGTACTTC

v_call: TRBV6-5
clone_size: -
j_call: TRBJ2-7
d_call: -
cdr3_aa: CASSYVLGSPTYEQYF
cdr3_nt: TGTGCCAGCAGTTACGTACTAGGCTCCCCTACCTACGAGCAGTACTTC

v_call: TRBV4-3
clone_size: -
j_call: TRBJ2-1
d_call: TRBD2
cdr3_aa: CASSQYSAGLAAFSSYNEQFF
cdr3_nt: TGCGCCAGCAGCCAATATAGCGCGGGACTAGCGGCCTTTAGCTCCTACAATGAGCAGTTCTTC

v_call: TRBV5-1
clone_size: few
j_call: TRBJ2-5
d_call: TRBD1
cdr3_aa: CASSSQGARQETQYF
cdr3_nt: TGCGCCAGCAGCTCGCAGGGGGCGCGGCAAGAGACCCAGTACTTC

v_call: TRBV4-3
clone_size: few
j_call: TRBJ2-7
d_call: -
cdr3_aa: CASSQAVGEVYEQYF
cdr3_nt: TGCGCCAGCAGCCAGGCCGTGGGCGAGGTCTACGAGCAGTACTTC

v_call: TRBV20-1
clone_size: few
j_call: TRBJ2-7
d_call: -
cdr3_aa: CSARDQGLNSYEQYF
cdr3_nt: TGCAGTGCTAGAGATCAAGGTCTTAACTCCTACGAGCAGTACTTC

v_call: TRBV29-1
clone_size: many
j_call: TRBJ2-3
d_call: -
cdr3_aa: CSVEKGGSGSRLDTQYF
cdr3_nt: TGCAGCGTTGAGAAGGGGGGTAGCGGGTCCAGACTGGATACGCAGTATTTT

v_call: TRBV5-1
clone_size: few
j_call: TRBJ2-6
d_call: -
cdr3_aa: CASSPRSTTSGANVLTF
cdr3_nt: TGCGCCAGCAGCCCCCGGAGCACGACCTCTGGGGCCAACGTCCTGACTTTC

v_call: TRBV7-9
clone_size: -
j_call: TRBJ1-2
d_call: -
cdr3_aa: CASSYPAQGPNFYGYTF
cdr3_nt: TGTGCCAGCAGCTACCCTGCACAGGGCCCTAACTTCTATGGCTACACCTTC

v_call: TRBV12-3/TRBV12-4
clone_size: -
j_call: TRBJ1-1
d_call: -
cdr3_aa: CASSSQGLTEAFF
cdr3_nt: TGTGCCAGCAGTAGTCAGGGTCTCACTGAAGCTTTCTTT

v_call: TRBV18
clone_size: few
j_call: TRBJ1-1
d_call: TRBD1
cdr3_aa: CASSPDRATEAFF
cdr3_nt: TGTGCCAGCTCACCTGACAGGGCCACTGAAGCTTTCTTT

v_call: TRBV7-9
clone_size: -
j_call: TRBJ2-1
d_call: -
cdr3_aa: CASSFTRDTHNEQFF
cdr3_nt: TGTGCCAGCAGCTTTACTCGGGACACCCACAATGAGCAGTTCTTC

v_call: TRBV7-8
clone_size: -
j_call: TRBJ2-7
d_call: -
cdr3_aa: CASSFELGPYEQYF
cdr3_nt: TGTGCCAGCAGCTTTGAACTAGGGCCCTACGAGCAGTACTTC

v_call: TRBV7-9
clone_size: -
j_call: TRBJ2-3
d_call: -
cdr3_aa: CASSVRLGTDTQYF
cdr3_nt: TGTGCCAGCAGCGTTCGCCTAGGAACAGATACGCAGTATTTT

v_call: TRBV9
clone_size: few
j_call: TRBJ2-2
d_call: -
cdr3_aa: CASSPRWEAGELFF
cdr3_nt: TGTGCCAGCAGCCCCCGCTGGGAGGCCGGGGAGCTGTTTTTT

v_call: TRBV10-3
clone_size: few
j_call: TRBJ2-7
d_call: TRBD2
cdr3_aa: CAISRLAGNYEQYF
cdr3_nt: TGTGCCATCAGTAGACTAGCGGGTAATTACGAGCAGTACTTC

v_call: TRBV2
clone_size: once
j_call: TRBJ2-1
d_call: -
cdr3_aa: CASSESNGEQFF
cdr3_nt: TGTGCCAGCAGTGAGAGCAATGGTGAGCAGTTCTTC

v_call: TRBV6-2/TRBV6-3
clone_size: -
j_call: TRBJ1-1
d_call: -
cdr3_aa: CASSLTEMNTEAFF
cdr3_nt: TGTGCCAGCAGTCTGACAGAGATGAACACTGAAGCTTTCTTT

v_call: TRBV15
clone_size: -
j_call: TRBJ2-1
d_call: -
cdr3_aa: CATSGLLDGRGNEQFF
cdr3_nt: TGTGCCACCAGCGGCCTTTTGGACGGGAGAGGGAATGAGCAGTTCTTC

v_call: TRBV7-6
clone_size: few
j_call: TRBJ2-2
d_call: TRBD1
cdr3_aa: CASSPSGQSTGELFF
cdr3_nt: TGTGCCAGCAGCCCTTCGGGACAGAGCACCGGGGAGCTGTTTTTT

v_call: TRBV7-2
clone_size: -
j_call: TRBJ2-7
d_call: TRBD2
cdr3_aa: CASSSVAGIAYEQYF
cdr3_nt: TGTGCCAGCAGCTCTGTAGCGGGGATAGCCTACGAGCAGTACTTC

v_call: TRBV4-1
clone_size: few
j_call: TRBJ2-5
d_call: -
cdr3_aa: CASSQGDFKETQYF
cdr3_nt: TGCGCCAGCAGCCAAGGGGACTTTAAAGAGACCCAGTACTTC

v_call: TRBV12-3/TRBV12-4
clone_size: once
j_call: TRBJ2-3
d_call: TRBD2
cdr3_aa: CASSPRTSATNTDTQYF
cdr3_nt: TGTGCCAGCAGTCCCCGGACTAGCGCGACGAACACAGATACGCAGTATTTT

v_call: TRBV5-1
clone_size: many
j_call: TRBJ1-2
d_call: TRBD1
cdr3_aa: CASGSSAPTGKGYTF
cdr3_nt: TGCGCCAGCGGATCGTCGGCGCCGACAGGGAAAGGCTACACCTTC

v_call: TRBV4-2
clone_size: -
j_call: TRBJ1-1
d_call: -
cdr3_aa: CASSQGEMNTEAFF
cdr3_nt: TGTGCCAGCAGCCAAGGGGAGATGAACACTGAAGCTTTCTTT

v_call: TRBV9
clone_size: -
j_call: TRBJ2-3
d_call: -
cdr3_aa: CASSVLGTDTQYF
cdr3_nt: TGTGCCAGCAGCGTATTGGGCACAGATACGCAGTATTTT

v_call: TRBV12-3/TRBV12-4
clone_size: few
j_call: TRBJ1-1
d_call: TRBD1
cdr3_aa: CATLRGGRDAFF
cdr3_nt: TGTGCCACCCTCAGGGGGGGCCGTGACGCTTTCTTT

v_call: TRBV28
clone_size: -
j_call: TRBJ2-4
d_call: -
cdr3_aa: CASSRLPGNIQYF
cdr3_nt: TGTGCCAGCAGCCGCCTCCCAGGAAACATTCAGTACTTC

v_call: TRBV3-1
clone_size: few
j_call: TRBJ2-3
d_call: -
cdr3_aa: CASSPPGDTQYF
cdr3_nt: TGTGCCAGCAGCCCCCCCGGCGATACGCAGTATTTT

v_call: TRBV15
clone_size: -
j_call: TRBJ2-7
d_call: TRBD1
cdr3_aa: CATSFPGAGGYEQYF
cdr3_nt: TGTGCCACCAGCTTCCCCGGGGCAGGGGGCTACGAGCAGTACTTC

v_call: TRBV2
clone_size: once
j_call: TRBJ2-1
d_call: -
cdr3_aa: CASSEAPGSGNEQFF
cdr3_nt: TGTGCCAGCAGTGAAGCACCAGGGTCAGGCAATGAGCAGTTCTTC

v_call: TRBV7-2
clone_size: -
j_call: TRBJ2-7
d_call: -
cdr3_aa: CASSLSSGRSYEQYF
cdr3_nt: TGTGCCAGCAGCTTATCCAGCGGCAGGTCCTACGAGCAGTACTTC

v_call: TRBV3-1
clone_size: few
j_call: TRBJ2-1
d_call: -
cdr3_aa: CASSQGRRRGNF
cdr3_nt: TGTGCCAGCAGCCAAGGGCGGCGTAGAGGAAACTTC